The 10 T cell receptor beta chains below all came from one sample that was sequenced in a study of T cells in Graves' hyperthyroidism and ophthalmopathy. The source material, RNA transcripts, was used to amplify TCR beta CDR3 regions. The TCR CDR3 first-round RT-PCR relied on the HTBI primer set. TCRdb processed the multiplex PCR reads anew with MiXCR; each CDR3 protein has one entry. The sample gives fewer than 750,000 distinct CDR3 sequences, roughly 46% of which show up once; approximately 7.5% is in the top ten. The sequenced material came from peripheral blood or thyroid tissue (not recorded which). These TCRs come from a woman in her late teens or twenties with Graves' hyperthyroidism.

The chain is built from TRBV10-3 and TRBJ2-7, with 7 bases that match TRBD1. The germline V gene encodes CDR1 ENHRY and CDR2 SYGVKD. Trimming took 3 bases from V and 4 from J; bases not matched to a gene: 3. CDR3 length: 13 amino acids. CDR3 DNA: TGTGCCATCAGTGAATTGACAGGGTACGAGCAGTACTTC. Its translation is CAISELTGYEQYF.

In this sample, this clonotype turned up many times. The V and J genes are TRBV9 and TRBJ2-7, with no clear D. Looked up from germline, CDR1 is SGDLS and CDR2 is YYNGEE. V was clipped by 4 bases and J by 0 bases, with 11 bases between them. The CDR3 runs to 14 residues. The CDR3 region is CASSMASSSYEQYF. The CDR3 coding sequence is TGTGCCAGCAGCATGGCCTCAAGCTCCTACGAGCAGTACTTC.

The chain is built from TRBV6-4 and TRBJ2-5; a weak D match, TRBD1 (6 bases). CDR1 is MRHNA and CDR2 is SNTAGT in the germline V gene. The CDR3 totals 14 residues. V shed 5 bases and J shed 4 bases, with 14 bases lying between them. The CDR3 loop is CASSRYRDAETQYF. The CDR3 nucleotides read TGTGCCAGCAGTCGCTACAGGGACGCAGAGACCCAGTACTTC.

This clonotype occurred a few times. The rearrangement links TRBV5-4 to TRBJ1-4; a weak D match, TRBD1 (6 bases). The germline V gene has CDR1 SGHNT and CDR2 YYREEE (reference sequence). The CDR3 extends over 16 amino acids. Trimming shortened V by 4 bases and J by 3 bases, and 16 bases separated the two germline ends. The CDR3 sequence: CASSLGASTANEKLFF. In nucleotides, the CDR3 is TGTGCCAGCAGCCTGGGGGCATCAACAGCTAATGAAAAACTGTTTTTT.

A word on this clonotype: One junction end does not reproduce the germline sequence, and a read error may be involved. CDR3 sequence (DNA): TGTGCCGGCAGCTTAGCCTCTACAGGGGTGGGTTCACCCCTCCACTTT. It encodes CAGSLASTGVGSPLHF. The V and J genes are TRBV7-2 and TRBJ1-6, with 7 bases lining up with TRBD1. The CDR3 is 16 residues long. The V gene's germline CDR1 is SGHTA and CDR2 FQGNSA.

This clonotype was found many times. One end of the junction fails to match germline, which may point to a read error. The chain employs TRBV7-2 and TRBJ2-5; D ambiguous. CDR3 length: 11 amino acids. CDR1 is SGHTA and CDR2 is FQGNSA in the germline V gene. As DNA, the CDR3 is TGTGCCAGCAGCTTAGTCCGGGCACCCAACTTC. Protein sequence: CASSLVRAPNF.

This clonotype was detected many times. The chain combines TRBV5-1 with TRBJ2-3; D not certain. V was shortened by 5 bases and J by 3 bases, with 16 bases between the two germline ends. The CDR3 is made up of 15 amino acids. Looked up from germline, CDR1 is SGHRS and CDR2 is YFSETQ. This CDR3 reads CASRQAARITDTQYF. CDR3 coding DNA: TGCGCCAGCAGGCAGGCGGCGAGAATAACAGATACGCAGTATTTT.

The rearrangement joins TRBV5-1 to TRBJ1-1, with TRBD1 matching 11 bases. The germline V gene encodes CDR1 SGHRS and CDR2 YFSETQ. The CDR3 runs 15 residues. Trimming removed 0 bases from V and 4 bases from J; junction bases left unmatched: 2. DNA for the CDR3: TGCGCCAGCAGCTTGGCGGACAGGGGGCTCACTGAAGCTTTCTTT. Translated: CASSLADRGLTEAFF.

This clonotype was counted many times. The chain employs TRBV11-3 and TRBJ1-2; D gene ambiguous. In germline, CDR1 is SGHNT, CDR2 YENEEA. The CDR3 consists of 13 residues. V lost 5 bases and J lost 6, with 13 bases in between. In DNA, the CDR3 is TGTGCCAGCAGCCCTAGTTGGAGCGATGGCTACACCTTC. Translating it yields CASSPSWSDGYTF.

This clonotype was picked up a small number of times. CDR3 nucleotide sequence: TGTGCCAGCACCTCGGGGGGGCTTAATGAGCAGTACTTC. It is translated as CASTSGGLNEQYF. This chain connects TRBV6-6 to TRBJ2-7, with 8 nucleotides matching TRBD2. The V and J ends lost 7 bases and 7 bases, in that order; junction bases with no gene match: 9. CDR1 is MNHNY and CDR2 is SVGAGI in the germline V gene (reference sequence). The CDR3 is made up of 13 amino acids.